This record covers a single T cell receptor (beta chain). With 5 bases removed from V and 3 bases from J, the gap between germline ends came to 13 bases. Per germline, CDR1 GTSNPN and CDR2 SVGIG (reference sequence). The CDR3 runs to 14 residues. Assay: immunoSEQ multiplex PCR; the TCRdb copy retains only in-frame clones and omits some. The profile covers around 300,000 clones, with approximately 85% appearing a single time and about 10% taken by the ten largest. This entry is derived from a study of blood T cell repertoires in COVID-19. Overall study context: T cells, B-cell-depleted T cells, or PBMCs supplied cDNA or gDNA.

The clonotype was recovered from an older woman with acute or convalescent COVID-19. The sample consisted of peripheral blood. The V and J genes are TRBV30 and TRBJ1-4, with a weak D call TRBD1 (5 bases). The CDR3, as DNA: TGTGCCTGGGGGCTCGGGGGAGCTAATGAAAAACTGTTTTTT. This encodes CAWGLGGANEKLFF.